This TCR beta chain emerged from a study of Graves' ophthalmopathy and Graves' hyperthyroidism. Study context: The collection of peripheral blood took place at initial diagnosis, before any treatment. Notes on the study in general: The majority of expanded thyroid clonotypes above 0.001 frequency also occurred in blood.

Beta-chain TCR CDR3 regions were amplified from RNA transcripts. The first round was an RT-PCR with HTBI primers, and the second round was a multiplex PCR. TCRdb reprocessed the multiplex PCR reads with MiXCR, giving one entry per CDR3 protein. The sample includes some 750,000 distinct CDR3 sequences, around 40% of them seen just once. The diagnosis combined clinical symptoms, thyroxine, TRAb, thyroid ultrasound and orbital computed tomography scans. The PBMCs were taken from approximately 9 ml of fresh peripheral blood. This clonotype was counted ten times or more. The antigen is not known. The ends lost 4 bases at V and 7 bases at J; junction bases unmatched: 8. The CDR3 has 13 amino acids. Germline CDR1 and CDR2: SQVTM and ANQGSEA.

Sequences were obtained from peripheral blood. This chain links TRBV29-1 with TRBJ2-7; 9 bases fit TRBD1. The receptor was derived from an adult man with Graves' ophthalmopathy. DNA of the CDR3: TGCAGCGTTGGGGGACAGGGTAGGAGGGAGCAGTACTTC. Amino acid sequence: CSVGGQGRREQYF.